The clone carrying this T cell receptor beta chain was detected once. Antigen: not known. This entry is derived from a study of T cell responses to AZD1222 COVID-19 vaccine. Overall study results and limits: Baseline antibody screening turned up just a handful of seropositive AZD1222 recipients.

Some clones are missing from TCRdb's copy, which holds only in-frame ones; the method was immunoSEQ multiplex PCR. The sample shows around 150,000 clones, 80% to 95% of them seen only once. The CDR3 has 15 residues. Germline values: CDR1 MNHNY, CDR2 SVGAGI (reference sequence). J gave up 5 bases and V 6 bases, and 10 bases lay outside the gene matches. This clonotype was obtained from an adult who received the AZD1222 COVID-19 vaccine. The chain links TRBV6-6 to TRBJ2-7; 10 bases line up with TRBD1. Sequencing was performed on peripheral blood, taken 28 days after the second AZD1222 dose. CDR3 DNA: TGTGCCAGCAGCCGCGCCGACAGGGGGCTTGACGAGCAGTACTTC. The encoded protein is CASSRADRGLDEQYF.